This TCR beta chain was identified in a study of T cell changes during pregnancy in multiple sclerosis. With 0 bases removed from V and 7 bases from J, the gap between germline ends came to 15 bases. Per the germline V gene, CDR1 is SGHTA and CDR2 is FQGTGA. The CDR3 is 15 residues long. The protocol was immunoSEQ multiplex PCR, while the TCRdb copy is restricted to in-frame clones and leaves out a portion. The sample includes 73,000 or so clones, 91% seen only once; the top ten take over 0.65%. The chain combines TRBV7-3 with TRBJ2-5, with D possibly matching TRBD1 (8 bases). The source was peripheral blood, collected in the second trimester of pregnancy. The TCR originated in a female donor with multiple sclerosis, enrolled in a pregnancy study. CDR3 amino acids: CASSLTLQGEGTQYF. The CDR3 nucleotides read TGTGCCAGCAGCTTAACGTTACAGGGGGAGGGGACCCAGTACTTC.